This is a list of T cell receptor beta chains from one sample in a study of identical twins. One entry per CDR3 protein results from TCRdb running MiXCR on the 5' RACE reads. There are roughly 690,000 distinct CDR3 sequences in the sample; 21% occur only once, and 4% to 5.5% lies in the top ten. These data also featured in a second study, about T cells expressing NK-cell markers.

The sample comprised PBMCs. These receptors were obtained from a woman between 18 and 29 years old in good health. CDR3s include the opening cysteine and the closing phenylalanine or tryptophan. The D gene is left open where the match is weak. Clone size is not always given. Where it is, it says once, few, many or a class for expanded clones.

J	V	D	size	CDR3	DNA
TRBJ2-7	TRBV5-1	-	-	CASSLVQGGDYEQYF	TGCGCCAGCAGCTTGGTACAGGGCGGGGACTACGAGCAGTACTTC
TRBJ1-1	TRBV10-3	-	-	CAIGKLNTEAFF	TGTGCCATCGGGAAGCTGAACACTGAAGCTTTCTTT
TRBJ2-7	TRBV6-5	-	-	CASVWSGSYEQYF	TGTGCCAGCGTTTGGTCTGGGAGCTACGAGCAGTACTTC
TRBJ2-1	TRBV20-1	-	-	CSARKGLAYNEQFF	TGCAGTGCTAGAAAGGGTCTAGCCTACAATGAGCAGTTCTTC
TRBJ2-2	TRBV29-1	TRBD2	-	CSVALGGRVTGELFF	TGCAGCGTCGCGTTGGGCGGGAGGGTCACCGGGGAGCTGTTTTTT
TRBJ2-1	TRBV28	-	few	CASSRWKGNNEQFF	TGTGCCAGCAGCCGATGGAAGGGGAACAATGAGCAGTTCTTC
TRBJ2-1	TRBV20-1	TRBD2	few	CSANLKRDFDNEQFF	TGCAGTGCAAACCTTAAGCGGGATTTCGACAATGAGCAGTTCTTC
TRBJ2-1	TRBV5-1	-	-	CASSDTGTGMGEQFF	TGCGCCAGCTCCGACACCGGGACCGGCATGGGTGAGCAGTTCTTC
TRBJ2-1	TRBV5-1	-	-	CASSLGPPNEQFF	TGCGCCAGCAGCTTGGGACCTCCCAATGAGCAGTTCTTC
TRBJ1-2	TRBV7-9	-	-	CASSLGAYGYTF	TGTGCCAGCAGCTTAGGAGCGTATGGCTACACCTTC
TRBJ1-2	TRBV7-8	TRBD1	few	CASSLGQGVGGYTF	TGTGCCAGCAGCTTAGGACAGGGGGTAGGAGGCTACACCTTC
TRBJ2-3	TRBV28	-	-	CASSPSGTNQRYTQYF	TGTGCCAGCAGCCCGAGTGGAACCAATCAACGTTATACGCAGTATTTT
TRBJ2-1	TRBV7-8	TRBD2	many	CASSSSGGAVTYNEQFF	TGTGCCAGCAGCTCTAGCGGGGGGGCCGTAACCTACAATGAGCAGTTCTTC
TRBJ1-4	TRBV6-5	-	-	CASSRMGEKLFF	TGTGCCAGCAGTCGTATGGGGGAAAAACTGTTTTTT
TRBJ2-1	TRBV5-1	-	-	CASSDLGGVGGGEQFF	TGCGCCAGCAGCGATCTAGGGGGGGTTGGAGGTGGTGAGCAGTTCTTC
TRBJ2-1	TRBV12-3/TRBV12-4	-	-	CASSFVDHEQFF	TGTGCCAGCAGTTTTGTTGACCATGAGCAGTTCTTC
TRBJ2-1	TRBV6-1	-	-	CASRPLPATYNEQFF	TGTGCCAGCAGGCCACTACCTGCTACCTACAATGAGCAGTTCTTC